Below, one TCR beta chain is given with its context. These data originate in a study of blood T cell repertoires in COVID-19. Overall study context: Samples representing acute and convalescent COVID-19 were sourced from the United States, Italy and Spain. PBMCs, B-cell-depleted T cells, or T cells were the source of the cDNA or gDNA that made up the material.

In the original processing: Reference gene primer amplification gave nucleated cell count estimates. Produced via immunoSEQ multiplex PCR; TCRdb's table is partial and in-frame only. V, J and clone size were drawn from that table, and D and trimming were deduced from the DNA. This table holds roughly 74,000 clones, approximately 85% found once. V shed 4 bases and J 2 bases; nucleotides not matched to a gene: 3. This CDR3 has 14 residues. Per the germline V gene, CDR1 is SGHDT and CDR2 is YYEEEE. The J gene is TRBJ2-5, the V gene TRBV5-6, with 9 bases aligning to TRBD1. Sequenced: peripheral blood. The TCR was taken from a man between 65 and 85 years old with acute or convalescent COVID-19. CDR3: CASSPGQGQETQYF. In nucleotides, the CDR3 is TGTGCCAGCAGCCCCGGACAGGGGCAAGAGACCCAGTACTTC.